The present T cell receptor (beta chain) was sequenced within a study of blood T cells in healthy people across ages. Study results and caveats: Per million T cells, TCR beta diversity dropped about linearly as age rose.

The CDR3 has 15 residues. V lost 3 bases and J lost 7; bases outside the gene matches: 8. Germline assignment: CDR1 SGHTA and CDR2 FQGNSA. For this clonotype: The antigen is undetermined.

The authors drew about 9.9 milliliters of peripheral blood from each donor. PBMCs were isolated at a quantity of at least 7 million per sample. Every sample gave at least 5 micrograms of total RNA when it was extracted. The authors ran a second PCR of 7 to 11 cycles using a sample-barcoded 5' primer and a J-beta primer mix. Each CDR3 protein gets one entry after TCRdb re-called the 5' RACE reads with MiXCR. The table includes 1.5 million to 1.9 million distinct CDR3 sequences, under 55% detected once. V is TRBV7-2 and J is TRBJ1-2; 10 bases match TRBD1. Sequenced input: blood. The receptor comes from a woman under 30 in good health. DNA for the CDR3: TGTGCCAGCAGCTTGGGTGGGACAGGGGATACTGGCTACACCTTC. Translation gives CASSLGGTGDTGYTF.